This paragraph reports one T cell receptor beta chain. As yet, its antigen is unknown. The source of the sample is a study of cytomegalovirus exposure and HLA in healthy donors. Regarding the study as a whole: Later, an analysis found that common viral pathogens appeared to be linked with several of the most significant clusters.

Vbeta (60) and Jbeta (13) primers were used in the PCR. Only in-frame clones appear in the TCRdb table, and some are missing; sequencing was by immunoSEQ multiplex PCR. Of about 140,000 clones listed, approximately 71% are singletons. Between the trimmed V and J ends, which lost 0 bases and 5 bases, there was a span of 9 bases. The CDR3 has 14 residues. Germline loops: CDR1 LGHNA, CDR2 YNFKEQ. Sequencing was carried out using PBMCs. The V and J genes are TRBV4-2 and TRBJ2-3, with D uncertain. The sequence was obtained from a man between 40 and 49 years old in good health and CMV-seronegative. CDR3 sequence: CASSQDAPGDTQYF. DNA of the CDR3: TGTGCCAGCAGCCAAGATGCGCCGGGAGATACGCAGTATTTT.